The T cell receptor beta chain under discussion was sequenced for a study of a mutant IDH1 vaccine in newly diagnosed glioma. The wider study: Treated individuals were around 60% male and 37.5% female, averaging approximately 40 years of age. Patients arrived already treated with radiotherapy, temozolomide, or both, most having had both. The study, taken as a whole, reports: Pseudoprogression showed no apparent link to changes in top peripheral T cell clonotypes. Induction of immune responses by the vaccine occurred in 85% to 95% of patients.

To note about this clone: What it binds is unknown.

Specified time point: baseline, week 1 (first vaccination visit). Treatment specified: pre-vaccination baseline after standard-of-care therapy. Germline values: CDR1 MGHRA, CDR2 YSYEKL. The CDR3 loop spans 13 amino acids. V lost 4 bases, J lost 7 bases, and 10 bases lay in between. Data came from immunoSEQ multiplex PCR; TCRdb stores just in-frame clones and leaves some out. The data show approximately 100,000 clones, 70% to 90% seen once. The sequencing used PBMCs, collected from a glioma patient treated with radiotherapy, temozolomide or both. The TCR sequence derives from a woman aged 50 to 60 with glioma. This rearrangement joins TRBV4-1 to TRBJ1-4; the D gene is possibly TRBD1 (5 bases). The chain's CDR3 is CASSPGRAEKLFF. The DNA of the CDR3 is TGCGCCAGCAGCCCGGGCAGGGCTGAAAAACTGTTTTTT.